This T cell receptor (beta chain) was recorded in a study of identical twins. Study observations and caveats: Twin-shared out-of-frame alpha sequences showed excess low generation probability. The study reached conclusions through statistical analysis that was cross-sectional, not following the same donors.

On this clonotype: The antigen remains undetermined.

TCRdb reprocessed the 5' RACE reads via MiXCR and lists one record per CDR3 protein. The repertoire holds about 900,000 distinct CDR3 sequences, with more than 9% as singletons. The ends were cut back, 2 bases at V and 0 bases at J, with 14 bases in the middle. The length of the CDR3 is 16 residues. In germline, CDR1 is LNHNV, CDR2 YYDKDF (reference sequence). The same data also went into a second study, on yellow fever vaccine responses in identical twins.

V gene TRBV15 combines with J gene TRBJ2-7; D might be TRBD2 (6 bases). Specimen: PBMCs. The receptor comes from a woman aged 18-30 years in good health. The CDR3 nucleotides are TGTGCCACCAGCAGATTTCGACTAGTACTCTCCTACGAGCAGTACTTC. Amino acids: CATSRFRLVLSYEQYF.